The source of this T cell receptor beta chain is a study of blood T cell repertoires in COVID-19. The V end lost 0 bases, the J end lost 3 bases, and 6 bases lay between the germline ends. This CDR3 spans 14 amino acids. The germline V gene encodes CDR1 SGHNT and CDR2 YYREEE (reference sequence). This table comes from immunoSEQ multiplex PCR, and its TCRdb copy is limited to in-frame clones, with some not included. The sample lists approximately 100,000 clones, 70% to 90% occurring once. V gene TRBV5-4 combines with J gene TRBJ2-2; no clear D. This receptor was identified in a man aged 50 or older in a cohort sampled during active COVID-19. Sequenced: peripheral blood. Written as DNA, the CDR3 is TGTGCCAGCAGCTTGGCTGCGGACACCGGGGAGCTGTTTTTT. This translates into CASSLAADTGELFF.